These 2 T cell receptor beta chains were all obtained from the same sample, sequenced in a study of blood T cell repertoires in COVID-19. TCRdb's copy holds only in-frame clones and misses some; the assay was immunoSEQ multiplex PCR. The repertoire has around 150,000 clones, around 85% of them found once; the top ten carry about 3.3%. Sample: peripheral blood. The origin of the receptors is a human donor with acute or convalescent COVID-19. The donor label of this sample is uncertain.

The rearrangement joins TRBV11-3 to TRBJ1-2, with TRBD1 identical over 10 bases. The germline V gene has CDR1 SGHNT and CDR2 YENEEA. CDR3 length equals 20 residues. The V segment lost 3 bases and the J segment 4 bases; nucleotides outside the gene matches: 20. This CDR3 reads CASSLLLTGTGDTDAYGYTF. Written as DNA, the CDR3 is TGTGCCAGCAGCTTGCTATTAACCGGGACAGGGGATACCGACGCCTATGGCTACACCTTC.

The CDR3 DNA follows: TGTGCCAGCAGGAGGGTCCGGGATACAACCAATGAGCAGTTCTTC. Protein product: CASRRVRDTTNEQFF. The chain has TRBV6-5 and TRBJ2-1; maybe TRBD2 (5 bases). V was pared by 6 bases and J by 6 bases, with 18 bases between. Germline loops: CDR1 MNHEY, CDR2 SVGAGI. The CDR3 has 15 residues.